The source of this TCR beta chain is a study of naive and memory T cell subsets. Study-wide points: TCR transcript changes with activation or differentiation may affect this RNA method.

This clonotype was recorded many times. Its target is not known. A UMI-containing oligonucleotide was joined by 3' ligation to the TCR cDNA template. RNA was extracted from 2 to 2.5 ml of whole blood of healthy adults. Germline CDR1 SNHLY, CDR2 FYNNEI. The CDR3 is made up of 13 amino acids. V trimming: 7 bases; J trimming: 8 bases; junction bases outside the gene matches: 4. Amplification of ligated cDNA took four PCR rounds with SP2 and nested alpha and beta constant primers. For blood and skin samples, reverse transcription used TCR alpha and beta constant primers. TCRdb reprocessed the 5' RACE reads with MiXCR, giving one entry per CDR3 protein. The data show 55,000 to 65,000 distinct CDR3 sequences, with 8% seen just once and roughly 21% held by the top ten.

The sequence was collected from a female donor in good health. The V and J genes are TRBV2 and TRBJ2-1, with 11 positions matching TRBD1. CDR3 nucleotides: TGTGCCAGCAAGGACAGGGGGCGTGATGAGCAGTTCTTC. Translating it yields CASKDRGRDEQFF.